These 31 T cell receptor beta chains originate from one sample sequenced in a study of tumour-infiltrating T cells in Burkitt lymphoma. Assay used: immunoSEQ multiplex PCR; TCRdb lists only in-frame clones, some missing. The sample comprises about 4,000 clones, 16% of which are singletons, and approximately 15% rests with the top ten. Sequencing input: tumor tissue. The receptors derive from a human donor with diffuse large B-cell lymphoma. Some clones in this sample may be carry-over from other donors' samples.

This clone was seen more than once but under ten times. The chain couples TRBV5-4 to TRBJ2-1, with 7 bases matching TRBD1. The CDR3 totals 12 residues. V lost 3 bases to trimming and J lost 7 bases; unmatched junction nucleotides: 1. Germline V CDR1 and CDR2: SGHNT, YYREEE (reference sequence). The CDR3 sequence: CASSSTGNEQFF. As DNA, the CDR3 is TGTGCCAGCAGCTCGACAGGGAATGAGCAGTTCTTC.

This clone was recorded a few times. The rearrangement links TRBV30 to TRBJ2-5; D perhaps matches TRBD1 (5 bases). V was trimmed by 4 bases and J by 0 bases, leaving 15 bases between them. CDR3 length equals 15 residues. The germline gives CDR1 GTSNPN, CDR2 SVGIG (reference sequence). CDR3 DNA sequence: TGTGCCTGGAACCAAAAAGGGGTCCACCAAGAGACCCAGTACTTC. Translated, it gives CAWNQKGVHQETQYF.

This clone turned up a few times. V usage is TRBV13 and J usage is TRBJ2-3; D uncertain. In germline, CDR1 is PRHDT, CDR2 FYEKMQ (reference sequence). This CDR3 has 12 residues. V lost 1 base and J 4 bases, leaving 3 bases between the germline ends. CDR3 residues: CASSLAADTQYF. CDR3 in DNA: TGTGCCAGCAGCTTAGCCGCAGATACGCAGTATTTT.

CDR3 bases: TGTGCCAGCAGCGTAGGCCCTAGCGGGGGGAATGAGCAGTTCTTC. Its protein product is CASSVGPSGGNEQFF. The chain links TRBV9 to TRBJ2-1; 11 bases match TRBD2. V lost 0 bases, J lost 7 bases, and 3 bases stayed unmatched. The CDR3 has 15 amino acids. Germline V gene data show CDR1 as SGDLS and CDR2 as YYNGEE.

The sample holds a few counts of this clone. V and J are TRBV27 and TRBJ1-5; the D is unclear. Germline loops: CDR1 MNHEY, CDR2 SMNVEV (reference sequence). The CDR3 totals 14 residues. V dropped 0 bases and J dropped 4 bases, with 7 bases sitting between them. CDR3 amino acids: CASSLSTGNQPQHF. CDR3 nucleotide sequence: TGTGCCAGCAGTTTATCAACGGGGAATCAGCCCCAGCATTTT.

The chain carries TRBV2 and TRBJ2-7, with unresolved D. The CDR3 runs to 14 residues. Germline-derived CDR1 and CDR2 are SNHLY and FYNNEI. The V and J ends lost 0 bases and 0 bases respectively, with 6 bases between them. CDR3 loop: CASSEAPGSYEQYF. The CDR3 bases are TGTGCCAGCAGTGAAGCACCCGGCTCCTACGAGCAGTACTTC.

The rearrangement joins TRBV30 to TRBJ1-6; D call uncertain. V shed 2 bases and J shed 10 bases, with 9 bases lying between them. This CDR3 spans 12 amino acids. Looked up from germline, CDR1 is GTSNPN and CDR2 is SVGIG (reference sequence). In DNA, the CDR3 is TGTGCCTGGAGTCGGGCAGCGTCACCCCTCCACTTT. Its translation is CAWSRAASPLHF.

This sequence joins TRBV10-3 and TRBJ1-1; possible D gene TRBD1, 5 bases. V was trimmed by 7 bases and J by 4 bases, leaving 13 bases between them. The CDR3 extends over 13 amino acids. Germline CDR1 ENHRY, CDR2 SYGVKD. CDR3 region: CAITWGVGTEAFF. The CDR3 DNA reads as TGTGCCATCACCTGGGGCGTCGGCACTGAAGCTTTCTTT.

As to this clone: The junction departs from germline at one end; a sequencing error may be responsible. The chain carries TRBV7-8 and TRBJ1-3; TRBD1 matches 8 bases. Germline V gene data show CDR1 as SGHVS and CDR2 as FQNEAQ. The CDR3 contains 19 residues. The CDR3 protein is CASSPLSDRGRGSGNTTYF. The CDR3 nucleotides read TGTGCCAGCAGCCCCCTCTCCGACAGGGGTCGCGGCTCTGGAAACACCACATATTTT.

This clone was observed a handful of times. CDR3 protein: CASSQTIRDRSYEQYF. The CDR3 DNA reads TGTGCCAGCAGCCAAACAATCCGGGATAGGTCTTACGAGCAGTACTTC. The gene calls are TRBV4-2 and TRBJ2-7; a possible D gene is TRBD2 (5 bases). V gave up 2 bases and J gave up 4 bases, with 18 bases separating them. The CDR3 sequence is 16 residues long. Germline CDR1 LGHNA, CDR2 YNFKEQ.

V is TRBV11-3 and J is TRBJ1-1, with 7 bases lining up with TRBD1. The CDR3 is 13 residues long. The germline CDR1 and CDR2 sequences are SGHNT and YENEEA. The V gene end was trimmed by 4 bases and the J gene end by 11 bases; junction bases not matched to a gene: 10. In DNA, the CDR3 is TGTGCCAGCAGCTCGCCGAGACAGGGCAAGGCTTTCTTT. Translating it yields CASSSPRQGKAFF.

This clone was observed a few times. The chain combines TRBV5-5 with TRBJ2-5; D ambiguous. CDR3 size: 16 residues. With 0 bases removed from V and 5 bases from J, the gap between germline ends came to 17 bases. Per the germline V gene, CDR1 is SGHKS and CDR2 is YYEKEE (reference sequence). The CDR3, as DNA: TGTGCCAGCAGCTTGGGGATAGGTCTTTTCGGGGAGACCCAGTACTTC. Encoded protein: CASSLGIGLFGETQYF.

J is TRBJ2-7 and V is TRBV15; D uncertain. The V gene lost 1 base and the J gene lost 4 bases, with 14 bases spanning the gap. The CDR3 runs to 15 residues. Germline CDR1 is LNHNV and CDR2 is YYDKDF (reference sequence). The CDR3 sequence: CATSRGVTNGYEQYF. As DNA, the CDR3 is TGTGCCACCAGCAGAGGAGTAACCAACGGTTACGAGCAGTACTTC.

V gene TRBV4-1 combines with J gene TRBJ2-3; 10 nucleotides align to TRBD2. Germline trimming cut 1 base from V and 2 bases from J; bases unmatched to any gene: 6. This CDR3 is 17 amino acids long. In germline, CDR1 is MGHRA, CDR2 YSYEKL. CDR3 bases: TGCGCCAGCAGCCAAGTTTCACTAGCGGGGATCACAGATACGCAGTATTTT. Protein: CASSQVSLAGITDTQYF.

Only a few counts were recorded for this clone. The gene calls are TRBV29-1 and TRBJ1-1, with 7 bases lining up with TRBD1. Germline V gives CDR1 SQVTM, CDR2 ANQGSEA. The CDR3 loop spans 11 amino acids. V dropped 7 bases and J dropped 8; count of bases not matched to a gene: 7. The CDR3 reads CSALTGREAFF. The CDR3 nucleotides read TGCAGCGCCCTGACAGGGAGGGAAGCTTTCTTT.

The CDR3 nucleotides read TGTGCCAGCTCACCAGTTCAGGGGGCGACCCAAGAGACCCAGTACTTC. Its translation is CASSPVQGATQETQYF. This chain connects TRBV18 to TRBJ2-5, with 8 bases identical to TRBD1. The CDR3 has 16 amino acids. In germline, CDR1 is KGHSH, CDR2 LQKENI. The ends lost 2 bases at V and 1 base at J; junction bases unmatched: 6.

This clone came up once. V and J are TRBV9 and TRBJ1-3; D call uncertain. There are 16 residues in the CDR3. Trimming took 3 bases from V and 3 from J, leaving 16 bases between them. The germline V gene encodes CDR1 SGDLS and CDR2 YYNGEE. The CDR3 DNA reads TGTGCCAGCAGCGCCGGGTTCAAGGCCTTTGGAAACACCATATATTTT. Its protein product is CASSAGFKAFGNTIYF.

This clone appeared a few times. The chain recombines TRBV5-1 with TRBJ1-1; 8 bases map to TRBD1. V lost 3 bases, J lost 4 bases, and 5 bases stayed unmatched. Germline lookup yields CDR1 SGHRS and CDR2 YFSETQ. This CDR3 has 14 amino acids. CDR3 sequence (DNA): TGCGCCAGCAGCTCAGGGACAGGCGGCACTGAAGCTTTCTTT. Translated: CASSSGTGGTEAFF.

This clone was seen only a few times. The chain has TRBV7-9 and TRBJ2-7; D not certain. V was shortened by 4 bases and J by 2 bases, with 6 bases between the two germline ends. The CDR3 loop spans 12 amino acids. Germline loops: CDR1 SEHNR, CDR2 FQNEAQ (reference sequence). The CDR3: CASSSSPYEQYF. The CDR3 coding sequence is TGTGCCAGCAGCTCGTCTCCCTACGAGCAGTACTTC.

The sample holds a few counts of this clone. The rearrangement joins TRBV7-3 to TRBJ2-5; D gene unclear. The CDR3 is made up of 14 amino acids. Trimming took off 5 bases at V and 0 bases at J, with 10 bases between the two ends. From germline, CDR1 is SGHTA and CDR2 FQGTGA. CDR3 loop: CASSPTPYQETQYF. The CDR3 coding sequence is TGTGCCAGCAGCCCCACACCCTACCAAGAGACCCAGTACTTC.

The CDR3 is CASSVNRDPSEAFF. CDR3 nucleotide sequence: TGTGCCAGCAGTGTCAACAGGGACCCATCAGAAGCTTTCTTT. The chain uses TRBV6-1 and TRBJ1-1; possible D gene TRBD1, 6 bases. Looked up from germline, CDR1 is MNHNS and CDR2 is SASEGT. This CDR3 is built from 14 residues. The ends were cut back, 4 bases at V and 8 bases at J, with 17 bases in the middle.

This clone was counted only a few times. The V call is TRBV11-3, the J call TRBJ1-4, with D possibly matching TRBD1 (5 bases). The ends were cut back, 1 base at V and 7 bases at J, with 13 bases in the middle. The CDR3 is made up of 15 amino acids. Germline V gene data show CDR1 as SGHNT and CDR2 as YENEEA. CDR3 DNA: TGTGCCAGCAGCTTAGGGGGTCATACAGGTGAAAAACTGTTTTTT. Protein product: CASSLGGHTGEKLFF.

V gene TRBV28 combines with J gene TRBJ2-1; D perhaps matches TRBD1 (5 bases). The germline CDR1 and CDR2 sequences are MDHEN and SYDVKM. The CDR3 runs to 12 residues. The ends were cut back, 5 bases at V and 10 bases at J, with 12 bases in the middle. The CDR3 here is CASSRTGKEQFF. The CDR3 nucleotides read TGTGCCAGCAGTAGAACAGGAAAGGAGCAGTTCTTC. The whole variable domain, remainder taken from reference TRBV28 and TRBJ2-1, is DVKVTQSSRYLVKRTGEKVFLECVQDMDHENMFWYRQDPGLGLRLIYFSYDVKMKEKGDIPEGYSVSREKKERFSLILESASTNQTSMYLCASSRTGKEQFFGPGTRLTVL.

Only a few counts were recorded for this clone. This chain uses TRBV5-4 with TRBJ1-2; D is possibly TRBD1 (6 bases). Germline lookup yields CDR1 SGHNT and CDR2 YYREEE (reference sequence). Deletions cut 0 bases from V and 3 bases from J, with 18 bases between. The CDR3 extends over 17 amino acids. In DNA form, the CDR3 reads TGTGCCAGCAGCTTGGATCTAGAAGGACAGTTCTACTATGGCTACACCTTC. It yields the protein CASSLDLEGQFYYGYTF.

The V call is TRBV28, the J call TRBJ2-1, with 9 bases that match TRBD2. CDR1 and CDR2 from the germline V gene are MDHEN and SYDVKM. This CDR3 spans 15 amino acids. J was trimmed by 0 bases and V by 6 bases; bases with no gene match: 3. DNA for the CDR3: TGTGCCAGCAGGTGGGGACTAGCCTCCTACAATGAGCAGTTCTTC. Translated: CASRWGLASYNEQFF.

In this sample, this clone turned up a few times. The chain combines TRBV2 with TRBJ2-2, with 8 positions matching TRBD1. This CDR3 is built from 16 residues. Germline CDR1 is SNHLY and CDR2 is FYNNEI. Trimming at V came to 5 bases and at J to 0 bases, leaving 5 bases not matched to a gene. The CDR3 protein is CASSLSGQANTGELFF. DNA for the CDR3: TGTGCCAGCAGTTTATCGGGACAGGCGAACACCGGGGAGCTGTTTTTT.

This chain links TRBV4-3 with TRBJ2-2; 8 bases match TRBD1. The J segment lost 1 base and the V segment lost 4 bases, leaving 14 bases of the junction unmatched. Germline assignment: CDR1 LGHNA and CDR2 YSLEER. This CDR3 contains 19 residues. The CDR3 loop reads CASSRNPSSGTGNTGELFF. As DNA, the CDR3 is TGCGCCAGCAGCCGGAATCCTTCCTCCGGGACAGGGAACACCGGGGAGCTGTTTTTT.

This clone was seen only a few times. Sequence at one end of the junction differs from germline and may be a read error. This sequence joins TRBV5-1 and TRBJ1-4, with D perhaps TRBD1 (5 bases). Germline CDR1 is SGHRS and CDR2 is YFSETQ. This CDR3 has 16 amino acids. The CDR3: CASSLEPGTGNEKLFF. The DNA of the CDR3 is TGCGCCAGCAGTTTGGAACCCGGGACCGGTAATGAAAAACTGTTTTTT.

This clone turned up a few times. The CDR3 spells CSVERGETGGYNEQFF. The DNA of the CDR3 is TGCAGCGTTGAAAGGGGGGAGACAGGGGGCTACAATGAGCAGTTCTTC. J is TRBJ2-1 and V is TRBV29-1; 9 bases line up with TRBD1. This CDR3 has 16 residues. With V trimmed by 2 bases and J by 3 bases, 8 bases remained unmatched. Germline CDR1 is SQVTM and CDR2 is ANQGSEA.

The CDR3 region has the DNA TGTGCCTGGAGTTTCGGAGATTTGATTTATGGCTACACCTTC. Its translation: CAWSFGDLIYGYTF. The V call is TRBV30, the J call TRBJ1-2; no clear D. Trimming removed 2 bases at V and 5 bases at J, with 15 bases between. The germline gives CDR1 GTSNPN, CDR2 SVGIG (reference sequence). The CDR3 is made up of 14 amino acids. Based on the CDR3 plus reference TRBV30 and TRBJ1-2, the full variable domain is SQTIHQWPATLVQPVGSPLSLECTVEGTSNPNLYWYRQAAGRGLQLLFYSVGIGQISSEVPQNLSASRPQDRQFILSSKKLLLSDSGFYLCAWSFGDLIYGYTFGSGTRLTVV.

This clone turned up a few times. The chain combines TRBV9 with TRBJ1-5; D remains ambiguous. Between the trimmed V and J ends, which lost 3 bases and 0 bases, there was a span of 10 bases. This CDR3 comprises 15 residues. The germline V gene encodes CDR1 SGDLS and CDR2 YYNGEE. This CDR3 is CASSEGGYSNQPQHF. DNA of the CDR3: TGTGCCAGCAGCGAGGGTGGATATAGCAATCAGCCCCAGCATTTT.